The clone carrying this TCR beta chain was picked up a small number of times. The antigen is undetermined. This sample was included in a study of beta chain features in type 1 diabetes. Study results and limitations: Patients' naive, central memory and Treg TCRB repertoires seemed closer to one another than those of healthy donors. The study found moderately but significantly shorter TCRB CDR3s in all four CD4+ subsets of Type 1 diabetes patients.

Germline V CDR1 and CDR2: SEHNR, FQNEAQ (reference sequence). V was trimmed by 5 bases and J by 2 bases, leaving 12 bases between them. CDR3 size: 14 residues. Reverse transcription of all isolated RNA meant that expressed TCRB transcripts were sequenced. Libraries were prepared by immunoSEQ multiplex PCR; TCRdb keeps only in-frame clonotypes and omits some of them. The sample holds around 25,000 clones, under 75% seen once. The V call is TRBV7-9, the J call TRBJ2-5, with D tentatively TRBD1 (6 bases). This receptor was obtained from a man younger than 35 with type 1 diabetes. Sequencing was carried out using Tregs from blood. Here the CDR3 reads CASSLLDRQETQYF. The CDR3 DNA is TGTGCCAGCAGCCTCCTGGACAGACAAGAGACCCAGTACTTC.